These T cell receptor beta chains were read from a single sample in a study of blood T cell repertoires in COVID-19. The method was immunoSEQ multiplex PCR; TCRdb's version includes in-frame clones alone and lacks a portion of them. The sample comprises 270,000 or so clones, around 86% of which are singletons, and 0.94% rests with the top ten. The sequenced sample was peripheral blood. The receptors were gathered from a woman in her forties who had recovered from COVID-19. Each CDR3 is given with its conserved first and last residue. Fields, in order: V gene, D gene, clone size, J gene, CDR3 DNA, CDR3 protein. The D gene is left open where the match is weak. Expanded clones get a size class; other rows say once, few or many, or leave the size out.

V gene: TRBV4-1
D gene: TRBD1
clone size: -
J gene: TRBJ1-1
CDR3 DNA: TGCGCCAGCAGCCTATCGGGACAGGGGGCGTCTGAAGCTTTCTTT
CDR3 protein: CASSLSGQGASEAFF

V gene: TRBV29-1
D gene: TRBD2
clone size: -
J gene: TRBJ2-7
CDR3 DNA: TGCAGCGTTGGTCTAGCGGGAGAGAGCTACGAGCAGTACTTC
CDR3 protein: CSVGLAGESYEQYF

V gene: TRBV2
D gene: TRBD2
clone size: -
J gene: TRBJ2-1
CDR3 DNA: TGTGCCAGCAGAGAAGGACTAGCGGGAGAACATGAGCAGTTCTTC
CDR3 protein: CASREGLAGEHEQFF

V gene: TRBV19
D gene: TRBD2
clone size: -
J gene: TRBJ2-1
CDR3 DNA: TGTGCCAGTAGTTCCCCTAGCGGGAGCTCCTACAATGAGCAGTTCTTC
CDR3 protein: CASSSPSGSSYNEQFF

V gene: TRBV7-9
D gene: -
clone size: -
J gene: TRBJ2-2
CDR3 DNA: TGTGCCAGCAGCTTCGTAAACACCGGGGAGCTGTTTTTT
CDR3 protein: CASSFVNTGELFF

V gene: TRBV30
D gene: -
clone size: -
J gene: TRBJ2-1
CDR3 DNA: TGTGCCTGGACTAGCCTGTCCAATGAGCAGTTCTTC
CDR3 protein: CAWTSLSNEQFF

V gene: TRBV10-3
D gene: TRBD1
clone size: -
J gene: TRBJ1-6
CDR3 DNA: TGTGCCATCAGCCAGACAGGGTTGCATTCACCCCTCCACTTT
CDR3 protein: CAISQTGLHSPLHF

V gene: TRBV6-6
D gene: -
clone size: -
J gene: TRBJ1-4
CDR3 DNA: TGTGCCAGCAGCTGGACCTCGGGATCTAATGAAAAACTGTTTTTT
CDR3 protein: CASSWTSGSNEKLFF

V gene: TRBV10-3
D gene: -
clone size: -
J gene: TRBJ2-7
CDR3 DNA: TGTGCCATCAAAGACACCGTAGTTACCCACGAGCAGTACTTC
CDR3 protein: CAIKDTVVTHEQYF

V gene: TRBV20-1
D gene: -
clone size: -
J gene: TRBJ1-5
CDR3 DNA: TGCAGTGTTGGGGGGGATCAGCCCCAGCATTTT
CDR3 protein: CSVGGDQPQHF

V gene: TRBV27
D gene: TRBD1
clone size: once
J gene: TRBJ1-1
CDR3 DNA: TGTGCCAGCAGCATAGACAGGGGTACTGAAGCTTTCTTT
CDR3 protein: CASSIDRGTEAFF

V gene: TRBV30
D gene: TRBD1
clone size: -
J gene: TRBJ2-4
CDR3 DNA: TGTGCCTGGACCGGGCAAGGACAGGGTCGATCATCGGCCAAAAACATTCAGTACTTC
CDR3 protein: CAWTGQGQGRSSAKNIQYF

V gene: TRBV30
D gene: TRBD1
clone size: -
J gene: TRBJ1-2
CDR3 DNA: TGTGCCTGGAACCGACAGGGATCATACTCCGAGGGCTACACCTTC
CDR3 protein: CAWNRQGSYSEGYTF

V gene: TRBV28
D gene: -
clone size: -
J gene: TRBJ2-1
CDR3 DNA: TGTGCCAGCAGTTTGGCCAAGAATGAGCAGTTCTTC
CDR3 protein: CASSLAKNEQFF